Below are 11 T cell receptor beta chains sequenced from a single sample in a study of a mutant IDH1 vaccine in newly diagnosed glioma. TCRdb's copy holds only in-frame clones and misses some; the assay was immunoSEQ multiplex PCR. Here the sample spans around 58,000 clones, around 81% being singletons. Time point defined: week 5, during vaccination. Every vaccine dose comprised 300 ug of mutant IDH1 20-mer peptide plus topical imiquimod. No antigen has been identified for these receptors. The sequencing here drew on PBMCs, taken from a glioma patient whose treatment included an IDH1 peptide vaccine. The receptors here all came from a man in his thirties or forties with glioma.

The chain joins TRBV2 to TRBJ1-2, with D perhaps matching TRBD1 (5 bases). Trimming removed 6 bases at V and 2 bases at J, with 19 bases between. The germline V gene encodes CDR1 SNHLY and CDR2 FYNNEI. The CDR3 totals 16 residues. For the CDR3, the DNA is TGTGCCAGCAGCAACGGGACCCCCGGAAGGAACTATGGCTACACCTTC. As protein: CASSNGTPGRNYGYTF.

The V and J genes are TRBV9 and TRBJ2-5, with 8 bases fitting TRBD1. From germline, CDR1 is SGDLS and CDR2 YYNGEE. The CDR3 totals 15 residues. With 4 bases clipped from V and 5 bases from J, the junction kept 10 bases outside the gene matches. The CDR3 bases are TGTGCCAGCAGCACCTCTAGGACAGGGTTTGAGACCCAGTACTTC. Translation gives CASSTSRTGFETQYF.

The chain carries TRBV5-8 and TRBJ1-1, with D uncertain. Germline loops: CDR1 SGHTS, CDR2 YDEGEE. V gave up 0 bases and J gave up 1 base, with 13 bases separating them. The CDR3 is 16 amino acids. The CDR3 loop is CASSLVPSVRNTEAFF. CDR3 nucleotide sequence: TGTGCCAGCAGCTTGGTCCCGAGCGTGAGGAACACTGAAGCTTTCTTT.

This clone was counted a single time. This sequence joins TRBV7-9 and TRBJ2-1, with 9 bases lining up with TRBD1. Germline V gene data show CDR1 as SEHNR and CDR2 as FQNEAQ (reference sequence). With V trimmed by 5 bases and J by 8 bases, 7 bases remained unmatched. The CDR3 consists of 14 residues. CDR3 DNA: TGTGCCAGCAGCCAGGACAGGGGATGGGATGAGCAGTTCTTC. Its translation is CASSQDRGWDEQFF.

V and J are TRBV2 and TRBJ1-1; D is unclear. Deletions cut 2 bases from V and 11 bases from J, with 12 bases between. CDR3 length: 12 amino acids. Germline CDR1 is SNHLY and CDR2 is FYNNEI. The CDR3 protein is CASSETFLGAFF. CDR3 in DNA: TGTGCCAGCAGTGAAACATTCCTAGGCGCTTTCTTT.

The V call is TRBV5-8, the J call TRBJ2-6; unclear D gene. The CDR3 length is 17 residues. Germline V CDR1 and CDR2: SGHTS, YDEGEE. V was cut by 1 base and J by 0 bases, with 11 bases left in between. In DNA, the CDR3 is TGTGCCAGCAGCTTGCGCCTCGTGAGCTCTGGGGCCAACGTCCTGACTTTC. It yields the protein CASSLRLVSSGANVLTF.

This chain uses TRBV28 with TRBJ2-4, with 9 bases matching TRBD2. Germline loops: CDR1 MDHEN, CDR2 SYDVKM. J gave up 6 bases and V 6 bases, and 3 bases lay outside the gene matches. This CDR3 has 13 residues. The CDR3 DNA reads as TGTGCCAGCAGGGGGACTAGCACAAACATTCAGTACTTC. It codes for CASRGTSTNIQYF.

The chain employs TRBV5-1 and TRBJ1-1, with 7 bases that match TRBD1. Germline CDR1 is SGHRS and CDR2 is YFSETQ. CDR3 length: 13 residues. The V and J ends lost 5 bases and 4 bases, in that order; junction bases with no gene match: 5. The CDR3 nucleotides read TGCGCCAGCAGGACAGGGTGGAGCACTGAAGCTTTCTTT. It is translated as CASRTGWSTEAFF.

This sequence joins TRBV18 and TRBJ2-7, with 10 positions matching TRBD1. Trimming took 0 bases from V and 9 from J; bases not matched to a gene: 11. This CDR3 spans 16 amino acids. Germline V gene data show CDR1 as KGHSH and CDR2 as LQKENI. The CDR3 protein is CASSPPLRDRGAMQYF. CDR3 nucleotide sequence: TGTGCCAGCTCACCACCCTTGCGGGACAGGGGTGCGATGCAGTACTTC.

This clone was recorded a few times. V gene TRBV5-8 combines with J gene TRBJ2-3; a possible D gene is TRBD2 (7 bases). From germline, CDR1 is SGHTS and CDR2 YDEGEE. CDR3 length: 17 residues. V lost 2 bases and J 0 bases, leaving 16 bases between the germline ends. The CDR3 protein is CASSFIHRDYSTDTQYF. Here the CDR3 DNA reads TGTGCCAGCAGCTTCATTCACAGGGACTATAGCACAGATACGCAGTATTTT.

The chain joins TRBV2 to TRBJ1-5, with unresolved D. Trimming shortened V by 8 bases and J by 1 base, and 12 bases separated the two germline ends. This CDR3 has 14 amino acids. Germline V gives CDR1 SNHLY, CDR2 FYNNEI. The CDR3 nucleotides are TGTGCCAGCCGCGGAGGGAGAAGCAATCAGCCCCAGCATTTT. Residues: CASRGGRSNQPQHF.